This T cell receptor beta chain was identified in a study of vaccination and CD4 T cells after COVID-19. Study background: Cultures that served as controls received a CEFX pool, an HIV-1 Nef pool, or no peptide.

Per the germline V gene, CDR1 is KGHSH and CDR2 is LQKENI. The CDR3 extends over 16 amino acids. Between the trimmed V and J ends, which lost 3 bases and 1 base, there was a span of 14 bases. The Oncomine TCR Beta short-read assay generated sequence data from the DNA of cultured CD4+ T cells. TCRdb re-derived calls from the PCR reads in MiXCR, one entry per CDR3 protein. The sample records roughly 7,000 distinct CDR3 sequences, roughly 64% being singletons. Study-wide results and caveats: From approximately 21 to 40, the median of SARS-CoV-2-reactive clonotypes rose without reaching significance.

Treatment reported: approximately 9-day PBMC culture with coronavirus spike peptide pools or control peptides (ViraFEST assay). With respect to this clonotype: What it binds is not known.

The genes are TRBV18 and TRBJ2-3, with D possibly matching TRBD2 (6 bases). The sequence came from a human donor who had recovered from COVID-19. Material: CD4+ T cells from blood, cultured in vitro. The CDR3 loop is CASSPGSASGTDTQYF. CDR3 in DNA: TGTGCCAGCTCACCGGGTTCCGCTAGCGGCACAGATACGCAGTATTTT.